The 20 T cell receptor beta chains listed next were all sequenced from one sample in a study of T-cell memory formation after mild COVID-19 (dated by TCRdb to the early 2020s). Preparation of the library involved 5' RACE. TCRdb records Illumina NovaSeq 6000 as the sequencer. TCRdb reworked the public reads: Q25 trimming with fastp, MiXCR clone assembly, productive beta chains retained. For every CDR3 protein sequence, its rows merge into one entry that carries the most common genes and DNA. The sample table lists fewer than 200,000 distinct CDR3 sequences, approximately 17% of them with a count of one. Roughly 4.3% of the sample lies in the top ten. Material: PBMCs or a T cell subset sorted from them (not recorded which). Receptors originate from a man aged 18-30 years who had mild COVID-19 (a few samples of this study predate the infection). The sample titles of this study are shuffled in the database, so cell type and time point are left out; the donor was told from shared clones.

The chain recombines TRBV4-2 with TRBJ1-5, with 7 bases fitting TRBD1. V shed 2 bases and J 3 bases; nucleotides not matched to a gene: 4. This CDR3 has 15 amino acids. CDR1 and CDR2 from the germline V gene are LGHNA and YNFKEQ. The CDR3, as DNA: TGTGCCAGCAGCCAACCGACAGGGTACAATCAGCCCCAGCATTTT. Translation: CASSQPTGYNQPQHF.

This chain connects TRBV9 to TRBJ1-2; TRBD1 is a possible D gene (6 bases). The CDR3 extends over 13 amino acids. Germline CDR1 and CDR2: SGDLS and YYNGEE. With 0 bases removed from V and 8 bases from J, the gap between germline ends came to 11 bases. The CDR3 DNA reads TGTGCCAGCAGCGTAGAAGGGGGGGCCGGCTACACCTTC. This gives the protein CASSVEGGAGYTF.

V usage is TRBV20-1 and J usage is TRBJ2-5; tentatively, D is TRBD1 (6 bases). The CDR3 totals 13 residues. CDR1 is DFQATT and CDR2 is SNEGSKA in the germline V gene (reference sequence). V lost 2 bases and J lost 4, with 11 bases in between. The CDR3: CSARPTGRETQYF. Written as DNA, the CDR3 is TGCAGTGCTAGACCCACAGGGCGAGAGACCCAGTACTTC.

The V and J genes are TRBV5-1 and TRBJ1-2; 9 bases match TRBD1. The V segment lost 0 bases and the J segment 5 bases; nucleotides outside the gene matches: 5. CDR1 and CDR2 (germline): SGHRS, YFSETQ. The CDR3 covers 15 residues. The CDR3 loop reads CASSLEQGAGYGYTF. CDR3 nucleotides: TGCGCCAGCAGCTTGGAACAGGGGGCCGGTTATGGCTACACCTTC.

The CDR3 bases are TGTGCCACCAGCAGAGAGACCCTGTGGGGTGACACTGAAGCTTTCTTT. This encodes CATSRETLWGDTEAFF. The chain has TRBV15 and TRBJ1-1; no clear D gene. There are 16 residues in the CDR3. In germline, CDR1 is LNHNV, CDR2 YYDKDF (reference sequence). The V end lost 0 bases, the J end lost 3 bases, and 14 bases lay between the germline ends.

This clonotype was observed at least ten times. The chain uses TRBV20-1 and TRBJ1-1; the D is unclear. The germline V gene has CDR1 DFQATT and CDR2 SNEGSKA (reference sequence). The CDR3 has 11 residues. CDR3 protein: CSPVGETEAFF. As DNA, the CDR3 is TGCAGCCCCGTAGGAGAAACTGAAGCTTTCTTT.

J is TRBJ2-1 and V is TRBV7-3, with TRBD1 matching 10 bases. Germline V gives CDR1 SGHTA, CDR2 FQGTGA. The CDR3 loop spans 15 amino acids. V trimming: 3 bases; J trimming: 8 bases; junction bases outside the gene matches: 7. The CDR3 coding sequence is TGTGCCAGCAGCTTGACAGGGGGCCCCACAGATGAGCAGTTCTTC. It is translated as CASSLTGGPTDEQFF.

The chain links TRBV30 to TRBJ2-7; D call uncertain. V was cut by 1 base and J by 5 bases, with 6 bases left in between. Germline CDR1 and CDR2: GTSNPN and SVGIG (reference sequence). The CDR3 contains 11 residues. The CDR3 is CAWSALHEQYF. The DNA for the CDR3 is TGTGCCTGGAGTGCCCTCCACGAGCAGTACTTC.

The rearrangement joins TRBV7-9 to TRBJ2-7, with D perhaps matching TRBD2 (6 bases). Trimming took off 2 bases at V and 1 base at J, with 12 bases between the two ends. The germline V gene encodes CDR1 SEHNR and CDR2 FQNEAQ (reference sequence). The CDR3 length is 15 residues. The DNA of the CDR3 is TGTGCCAGCAGCTTACTCGGGAGTCTTTCCTACGAGCAGTACGTC. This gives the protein CASSLLGSLSYEQYV.

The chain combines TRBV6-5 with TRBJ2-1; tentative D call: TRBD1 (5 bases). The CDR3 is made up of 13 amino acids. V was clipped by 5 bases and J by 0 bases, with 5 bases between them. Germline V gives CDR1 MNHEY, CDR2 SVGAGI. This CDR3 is CASSRGSYNEQFF. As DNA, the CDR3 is TGTGCCAGCAGTAGGGGCTCCTACAATGAGCAGTTCTTC.

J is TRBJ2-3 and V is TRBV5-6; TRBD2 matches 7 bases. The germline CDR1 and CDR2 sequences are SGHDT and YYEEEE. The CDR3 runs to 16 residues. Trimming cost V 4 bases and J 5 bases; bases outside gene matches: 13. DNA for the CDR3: TGTGCCAGCAGCCCGTTCGGGGCGGGGGAGAGAGATACGCAGTATTTT. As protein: CASSPFGAGERDTQYF. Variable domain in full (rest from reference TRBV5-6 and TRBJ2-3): DAGVTQSPTHLIKTRGQQVTLRCSPKSGHDTVSWYQQALGQGPQFIFQYYEEEERQRGNFPDRFSGHQFPNYSSELNVNALLLGDSALYLCASSPFGAGERDTQYFGPGTRLTVL.

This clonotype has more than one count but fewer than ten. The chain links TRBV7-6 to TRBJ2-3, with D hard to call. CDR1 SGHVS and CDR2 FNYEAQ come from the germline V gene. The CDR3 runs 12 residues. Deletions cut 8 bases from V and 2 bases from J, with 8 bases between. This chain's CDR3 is CASQRFTDTQYF. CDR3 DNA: TGTGCCAGCCAAAGATTCACAGATACGCAGTATTTT. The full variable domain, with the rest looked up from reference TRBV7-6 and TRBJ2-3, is GAGVSQSPRYKVTKRGQDVALRCDPISGHVSLYWYRQALGQGPEFLTYFNYEAQQDKSGLPNDRFSAERPEGSISTLTIQRTEQRDSAMYRCASQRFTDTQYFGPGTRLTVL.

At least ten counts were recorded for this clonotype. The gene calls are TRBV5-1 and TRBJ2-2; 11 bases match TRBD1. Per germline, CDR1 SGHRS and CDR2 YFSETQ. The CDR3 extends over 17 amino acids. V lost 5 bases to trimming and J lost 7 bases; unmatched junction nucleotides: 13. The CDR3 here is CASSRNMDRGRFGELFF. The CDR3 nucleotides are TGCGCCAGCAGTCGGAACATGGACAGGGGGCGCTTCGGGGAGCTGTTTTTT.

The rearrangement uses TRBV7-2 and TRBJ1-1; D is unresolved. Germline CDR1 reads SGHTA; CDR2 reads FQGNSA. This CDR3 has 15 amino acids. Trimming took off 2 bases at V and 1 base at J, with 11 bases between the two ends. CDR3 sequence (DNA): TGTGCCAGCAGCTTACAGTCGGCAGGGAACACTGAAGCTTTCTTT. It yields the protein CASSLQSAGNTEAFF.

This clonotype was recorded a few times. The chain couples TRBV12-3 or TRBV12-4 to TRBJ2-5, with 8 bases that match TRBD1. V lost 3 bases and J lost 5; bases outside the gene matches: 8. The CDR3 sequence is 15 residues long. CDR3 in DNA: TGTGCCAGCAGTTTGCGCCAGGGGGCTGAGGAGACCCAGTACTTC. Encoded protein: CASSLRQGAEETQYF.

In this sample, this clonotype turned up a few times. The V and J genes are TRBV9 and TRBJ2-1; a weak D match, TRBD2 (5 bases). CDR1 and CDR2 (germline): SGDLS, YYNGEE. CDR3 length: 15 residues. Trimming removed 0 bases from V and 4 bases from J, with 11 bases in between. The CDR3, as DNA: TGTGCCAGCAGCGTAGGAGGGAGCGCATACAATGAGCAGTTCTTC. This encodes CASSVGGSAYNEQFF.

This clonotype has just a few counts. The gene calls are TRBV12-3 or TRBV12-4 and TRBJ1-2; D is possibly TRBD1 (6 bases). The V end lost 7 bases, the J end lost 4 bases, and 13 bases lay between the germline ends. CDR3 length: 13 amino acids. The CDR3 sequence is CASTKDRGYGYTF. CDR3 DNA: TGTGCCAGCACCAAGGACAGAGGCTATGGCTACACCTTC.

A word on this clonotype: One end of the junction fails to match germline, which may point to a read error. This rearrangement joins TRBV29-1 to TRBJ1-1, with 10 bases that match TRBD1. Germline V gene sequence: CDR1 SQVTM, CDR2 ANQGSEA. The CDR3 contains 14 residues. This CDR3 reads CSVASTGGAAEALF. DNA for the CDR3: TGCAGCGTTGCCTCGACAGGGGGCGCCGCTGAAGCTTTATTT. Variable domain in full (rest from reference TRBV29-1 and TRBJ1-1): SAVISQKPSRDICQRGTSLTIQCQVDSQVTMMFWYRQQPGQSLTLIATANQGSEATYESGFVIDKFPISRPNLTFSTLTVSNMSPEDSSIYLCSVASTGGAAEALFGQGTRLTVV.

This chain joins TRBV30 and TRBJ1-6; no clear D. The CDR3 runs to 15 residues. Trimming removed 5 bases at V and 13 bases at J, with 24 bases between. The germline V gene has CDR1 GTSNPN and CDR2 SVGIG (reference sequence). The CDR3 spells CAWLAPRIPGQPLHF. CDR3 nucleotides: TGTGCCTGGTTAGCCCCGCGGATTCCCGGTCAGCCCCTCCACTTT.

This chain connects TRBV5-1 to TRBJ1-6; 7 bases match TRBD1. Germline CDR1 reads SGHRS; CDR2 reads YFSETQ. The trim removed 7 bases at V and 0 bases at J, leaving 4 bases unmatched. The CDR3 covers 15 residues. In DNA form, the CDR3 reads TGCGCCAGCCAGGACAGGAGCTCCTATAATTCACCCCTCCACTTT. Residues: CASQDRSSYNSPLHF.